The sample holds a few counts of the clone carrying this TCR beta chain. What it binds is unknown. Germline V lookup: CDR1 MNHEY, CDR2 SMNVEV (reference sequence). There are 15 residues in the CDR3. Trimming removed 6 bases at V and 1 base at J, with 13 bases between. This specimen belongs to a study of T-cell reconstitution after alpha-beta-depleted transplantation in children. Unique molecular identifiers were used to barcode this TCRbeta library. MiXCR, run by TCRdb on the PCR reads, gives a single entry per CDR3 protein. This table has about 90,000 distinct CDR3 sequences, less than 20% appearing once. Study-wide points: A year had passed since transplant, and T-cell counts and diversity by then came mostly from newly produced T cells. Surviving recipient T cells and intrathymic progenitors accounted for some patients' high TCRbeta diversity at day 60. Several hundred rapidly expanded clones from non-depleted graft cells reportedly supplied alpha-beta T cells about two months post-transplant.

Material: PBMCs, mostly from graft donor cells, obtained 180 days after TCRalphabeta/CD19-depleted stem cell transplant. V usage is TRBV27 and J usage is TRBJ1-5, with D unresolved. This receptor was obtained from a male patient under 10 years old who had a stem cell transplant for acute lymphoblastic leukemia, so the T cells may come from the graft donor. The CDR3 DNA is TGTGCCAGCAGCTTAGGAGGAGTCAGCAATCAGCCCCAGCATTTT. Its protein product is CASSLGGVSNQPQHF.